This T cell receptor (beta chain) was captured by sequencing in a study of blood T cell repertoires in COVID-19. Study-level background: Samples representing acute and convalescent COVID-19 were sourced from the United States, Italy and Spain. T cells, B-cell-depleted T cells, or PBMCs provided the cDNA or gDNA that served as material.

Study processing details: The assay estimated nucleated cells by amplifying reference gene primers. Sequencing was performed with immunoSEQ multiplex PCR; in TCRdb, only in-frame clones are kept and a portion is missing. The V and J calls and clone size were taken over from that table, and D and trimming were inferred from the DNA. Of about 380,000 clones in the sample, roughly 90% are singletons; the top ten hold roughly 1.2%. The CDR3 consists of 15 residues. Germline assignment: CDR1 KGHDR and CDR2 SFDVKD. V lost 3 bases, J lost 6 bases, and 16 bases lay in between. What was sequenced was peripheral blood. This TCR derives from a middle-aged man with acute or convalescent COVID-19. This chain links TRBV24-1 with TRBJ1-2, with a weak D call TRBD1 (6 bases). This CDR3 reads CATSDPFTGFDGYTF. CDR3 DNA: TGTGCCACCAGTGATCCTTTTACAGGGTTCGATGGCTACACCTTC.